This T cell receptor beta chain was retrieved from a study of blood T cell repertoires in COVID-19. Study overall: Samples came from the United States, Italy and Spain, spanning acute and convalescent COVID-19. The analysed material was cDNA or gDNA that came from T cells, B-cell-depleted T cells, or PBMCs.

How the authors handled the data: Researchers report that nucleated cell counts were estimated from reference gene primer amplification. Profiled with immunoSEQ multiplex PCR; TCRdb holds only in-frame clones, not every one. D and trimming were read from the DNA, whereas the V and J calls and clone size are those reported in that table. Of 160,000 or so clones in the sample, more than 65% are singletons; the top ten hold around 8%. Seattle researchers signed up patients amid active infection and tracked them longitudinally. Germline V gene lookup returns CDR1 SEHNR and CDR2 FQNEAQ (reference sequence). The V and J ends lost 5 bases and 6 bases respectively, with 13 bases between them. The CDR3 has 14 residues.

Material for sequencing was peripheral blood. This rearrangement joins TRBV7-9 to TRBJ2-2, with D possibly being TRBD1 (6 bases). The receptor comes from a woman in her fifties or sixties with COVID-19, enrolled during active disease. The CDR3 spells CASSGRTGPGELFF. CDR3 coding DNA: TGTGCCAGCAGCGGACGAACAGGGCCCGGGGAGCTGTTTTTT.